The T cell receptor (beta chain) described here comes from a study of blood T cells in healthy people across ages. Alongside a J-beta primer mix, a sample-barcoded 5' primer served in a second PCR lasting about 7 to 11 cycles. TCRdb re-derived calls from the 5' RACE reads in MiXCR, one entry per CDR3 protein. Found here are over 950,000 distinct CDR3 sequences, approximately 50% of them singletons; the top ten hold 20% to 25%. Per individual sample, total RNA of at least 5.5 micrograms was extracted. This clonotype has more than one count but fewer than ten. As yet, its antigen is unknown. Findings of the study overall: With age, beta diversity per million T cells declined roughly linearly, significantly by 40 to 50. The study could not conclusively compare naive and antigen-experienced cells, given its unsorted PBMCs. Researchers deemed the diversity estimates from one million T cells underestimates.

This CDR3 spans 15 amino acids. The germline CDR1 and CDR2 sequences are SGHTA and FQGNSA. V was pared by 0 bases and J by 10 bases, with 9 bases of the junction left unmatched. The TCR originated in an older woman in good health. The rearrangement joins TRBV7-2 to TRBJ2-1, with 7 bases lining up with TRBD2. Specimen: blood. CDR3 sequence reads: CASSLAGAGMREQFF. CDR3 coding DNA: TGTGCCAGCAGCTTAGCGGGAGCGGGGATGAGAGAGCAGTTCTTC.